This TCR beta chain was recorded in a study of blood T cell repertoires in COVID-19. Study information: The United States, Italy and Spain supplied acute and convalescent COVID-19 samples.

Germline values: CDR1 MNHEY, CDR2 SVGAGI. V gave up 8 bases and J gave up 2 bases; unmatched junction bases: 7. The CDR3 is 15 residues long. As handled by the study authors: It was from reference gene primer amplification that nucleated cell counts were estimated. Produced via immunoSEQ multiplex PCR; TCRdb's table is partial and in-frame only. V, J and clone size are taken as reported in that table, and D and trimming were inferred from the DNA itself. The sample yields about 380,000 clones, 85% seen once. Sequencing used peripheral blood. The TCR comes from a young woman with acute or convalescent COVID-19. The rearrangement joins TRBV6-5 to TRBJ2-5, with 11 bases lining up with TRBD2. Written as DNA, the CDR3 is TGTGCCAGCTTCCGGGCTAGCGGGGGGCAAGAGACCCAGTACTTC. Its protein is CASFRASGGQETQYF.